The sequence of this T cell receptor beta chain was determined in a study of shared clonotypes between healthy human individuals. Study-level background: The study drew on a couple of women and three men aged 18 to 49 as donors. Each donor's CD4 naive and CD4 memory cells filled three plates apiece, CD8 naive two, and CD8 memory one. Points from the study as a whole: Shared clonotypes across all four donors exceeded non-shared ones in generation probability.

Replicate PCRs from sorted subsets contained around 190 ng DNA, which is around 30,000 T cell genomes. Data came from immunoSEQ multiplex PCR; TCRdb stores just in-frame clones and leaves some out. The sample includes roughly 680,000 clones, around 77% of them seen just once. Notes on this clone: Antigen: not known.

Sequenced input: memory CD4+ T cells sorted from blood. Regarding subset: CD45RA-negative fraction. The source of this sequence is a woman aged 30 to 39 in good health.

The DNA of the CDR3 is TGTGCCAGCAGCTTAATGGCTAGCTCCTACAATGAGCAGTTCTTC. It is translated as CASSLMASSYNEQFF. This rearrangement joins TRBV7-3 to TRBJ2-1; D is unresolved. Trimming pared 1 base from V and 0 bases from J, leaving 7 bases between. This CDR3 is built from 15 residues. Germline V gene lookup returns CDR1 SGHTA and CDR2 FQGTGA.